This T cell receptor beta chain was recovered during a study of early T cells in non-severe SARS-CoV-2 infection. TCRdb itself ran the 5' RACE reads through MiXCR, one entry per CDR3 protein. The sample consists of fewer than 30,000 distinct CDR3 sequences, around 4% of them appearing once. Study outcomes and limitations: VDJdb-based annotation leaned toward anti-spike CD8 responses and missed private and CD4 specificities.

There are many counts of this clonotype. The antigen is not known. Germline CDR1 and CDR2: SGHVS and FQNEAQ. Trimming shortened V by 2 bases and J by 5 bases, and 12 bases separated the two germline ends. This CDR3 has 14 residues. V and J are TRBV7-8 and TRBJ1-1; no clear D gene. The sequenced material came from whole blood. This TCR came from an adult who was a healthcare worker with PCR-confirmed SARS-CoV-2 infection or an uninfected control (not recorded which). The CDR3 bases are TGTGCCAGCAGCTTATGGCCTACCGGGACTGAAGCTTTCTTT. Protein: CASSLWPTGTEAFF.